This T cell receptor beta chain was captured in a study of T-cell memory formation after mild COVID-19. The study's findings and limits: Pre-infection memory already had some responding clones, implying cross-reactive memory joined. Mainly in CM and EM were contracting CD4+ clones; CD8+ were in EMRA.

In its sample, this clonotype was seen many times. The target antigen is unknown. The CDR3 is 15 amino acids. The germline V gene has CDR1 SGHTA and CDR2 FQGTGA. The V and J ends lost 8 bases and 7 bases, in that order; junction bases with no gene match: 13. TCRdb analysed the 5' RACE reads with MiXCR anew, one entry per CDR3 protein. The sample holds roughly 35,000 distinct CDR3 sequences, around 20% seen once. This clonotype was sampled from an adult who had mild COVID-19 (a few samples of this study predate the infection). Cell type and time point are not known. The sequenced material came from PBMCs or a T cell subset sorted from them (not recorded which). The V and J genes are TRBV7-3 and TRBJ2-1, with TRBD2 identical over 8 bases. This CDR3 reads CASRATGGPVNEQFF. For the CDR3, the DNA is TGTGCCAGCCGGGCCACGGGGGGGCCGGTTAATGAGCAGTTCTTC.